The 28 T cell receptor beta chains presented below share a single source sample, sequenced in a study of blood T cell repertoires in COVID-19. The assay was immunoSEQ multiplex PCR, and TCRdb's table has in-frame clones only and misses some. Among around 450,000 clones listed, 75% to 90% were seen once. Sequencing was performed on PBMCs or T cells enriched from blood (not recorded which). Receptors were obtained from a young woman who had recovered from COVID-19.

The chain recombines TRBV4-1 with TRBJ1-4; D unresolved. The CDR3 has 13 amino acids. Trimming removed 1 base at V and 5 bases at J, with 5 bases between. The germline V gene encodes CDR1 MGHRA and CDR2 YSYEKL. CDR3 sequence (DNA): TGCGCCAGCAGCCAAGTCAGGAATGAAAAACTGTTTTTT. This codes for CASSQVRNEKLFF.

V usage is TRBV7-3 and J usage is TRBJ1-4, with 10 bases identical to TRBD1. The trim removed 5 bases at V and 6 bases at J, leaving 6 bases unmatched. The CDR3 runs 15 residues. The germline gives CDR1 SGHTA, CDR2 FQGTGA. The CDR3 loop reads CASSPSGTGDEKLFF. The CDR3 nucleotides read TGTGCCAGCAGCCCGAGCGGGACAGGGGATGAAAAACTGTTTTTT.

The rearrangement uses TRBV2 and TRBJ1-2; tentatively, D is TRBD1 (5 bases). The V and J ends lost 4 bases and 4 bases respectively, with 13 bases between them. The germline V gene has CDR1 SNHLY and CDR2 FYNNEI. The CDR3 loop spans 14 amino acids. CDR3 loop: CASSGWEGLYGYTF. CDR3 coding DNA: TGTGCCAGCAGTGGATGGGAGGGGCTCTATGGCTACACCTTC.

This chain joins TRBV5-6 and TRBJ2-7, with 9 bases fitting TRBD1. V trimming: 2 bases; J trimming: 3 bases; junction bases outside the gene matches: 3. Germline V gives CDR1 SGHDT, CDR2 YYEEEE. This CDR3 spans 14 amino acids. The CDR3 bases are TGTGCCAGCAGCTTCCGGGACAGGGACTACGAGCAGTACTTC. Its translation: CASSFRDRDYEQYF.

The chain employs TRBV3-1 (or the pseudogene TRBV3-2) and TRBJ1-1, with 7 bases lining up with TRBD1. V was clipped by 5 bases and J by 4 bases; unmatched bases: 10. Germline values: CDR1 LGHDT, CDR2 YNNKEL (reference sequence). The CDR3 length is 15 residues. CDR3 loop: CASSYHQGEGTEAFF. The CDR3 region has the DNA TGTGCCAGCAGCTACCATCAGGGGGAAGGCACTGAAGCTTTCTTT.

The chain couples TRBV5-6 to TRBJ2-7; 8 nucleotides line up with TRBD1. CDR1 and CDR2 from the germline V gene are SGHDT and YYEEEE. CDR3 length equals 16 residues. V dropped 4 bases and J dropped 2; count of bases not matched to a gene: 11. The CDR3 sequence: CASSPSGTGITYEQYF. In DNA, the CDR3 is TGTGCCAGCAGCCCGTCCGGGACAGGAATTACCTACGAGCAGTACTTC.

The chain is built from TRBV6-5 and TRBJ2-3; TRBD1 aligns across 7 bases. Germline loops: CDR1 MNHEY, CDR2 SVGAGI. V lost 7 bases and J lost 2; bases outside the gene matches: 6. The CDR3 contains 14 residues. CDR3 region: CASTADRNTDTQYF. CDR3 DNA sequence: TGTGCCAGCACCGCGGACAGGAACACAGATACGCAGTATTTT.

The rearrangement links TRBV5-1 to TRBJ1-1, with TRBD1 identical over 10 bases. CDR1 is SGHRS, CDR2 YFSETQ, per germline. CDR3 size: 15 residues. Losses at the gene ends were 4 bases for V and 4 bases for J; bases not matched to a gene: 7. The CDR3, as DNA: TGCGCCAGCAGCCCCCTTGGGACAGGGGCCACTGAAGCTTTCTTT. Translating gives CASSPLGTGATEAFF.

J is TRBJ1-2 and V is TRBV12-3 or TRBV12-4; D is undetermined. V shed 5 bases and J shed 4 bases, with 11 bases lying between them. The CDR3 contains 13 residues. The CDR3 DNA is TGTGCCAGCAGTCGAAACAGCCTCTATGGCTACACCTTC. This translates into CASSRNSLYGYTF.

The chain joins TRBV20-1 to TRBJ2-7; tentative D call: TRBD1 (5 bases). The length of the CDR3 is 11 residues. CDR1 is DFQATT, CDR2 SNEGSKA, per germline (reference sequence). V was trimmed by 6 bases and J by 5 bases, leaving 11 bases between them. The CDR3 is CSAGPPDEQYF. CDR3 coding DNA: TGCAGTGCGGGGCCTCCGGACGAGCAGTACTTC.

This chain connects TRBV11-2 to TRBJ1-4; D is uncertain. Germline V lookup: CDR1 SGHAT, CDR2 FQNNGV. Trimming left V 4 bases short and J 7 bases short, with 16 bases between. The CDR3 contains 15 residues. The CDR3 DNA reads TGTGCCAGCAGCTCGACGATACACGGGAGTGAAAAACTGTTTTTT. The encoded protein is CASSSTIHGSEKLFF.

The CDR3 is CASSMGQAYNEQFF. The CDR3 bases are TGCGCCAGCAGCATGGGACAGGCCTACAATGAGCAGTTCTTC. This chain connects TRBV5-1 to TRBJ2-1; TRBD1 matches 8 bases. CDR3 length equals 14 residues. V gave up 4 bases and J gave up 2 bases; unmatched junction bases: 2. Germline CDR1 is SGHRS and CDR2 is YFSETQ.

This clone was recorded a few times. The chain combines TRBV21-1 with TRBJ1-5; the table gives TRBD1 as D, unverified against the DNA. TRBV21-1 is recorded as a pseudogene. This CDR3 contains 14 residues. The CDR3 spells CASGPTGRNQPQHF. In DNA form, the CDR3 reads TGTGCCAGCGGACCCACAGGACGCAATCAGCCCCAGCATTTT.

This clone was observed once. The chain has TRBV6-5 and TRBJ1-4; weak D call: TRBD1 (5 bases). Germline lookup yields CDR1 MNHEY and CDR2 SVGAGI. CDR3 length: 15 amino acids. The germline V and J ends were trimmed by 2 bases and 6 bases, with 13 bases remaining between them. The DNA for the CDR3 is TGTGCCAGCAGTTACCGTCGGGGGGGTTATGAAAAACTGTTTTTT. Amino acids: CASSYRRGGYEKLFF.

The J gene is TRBJ2-1, the V gene TRBV5-1, with 9 bases identical to TRBD2. Germline V CDR1 and CDR2: SGHRS, YFSETQ. The length of the CDR3 is 15 residues. With 2 bases clipped from V and 9 bases from J, the junction kept 9 bases outside the gene matches. The CDR3 sequence: CASSFGPRGGGEQFF. The CDR3 DNA reads TGCGCCAGCAGCTTCGGACCCCGCGGGGGGGGTGAGCAGTTCTTC.

The J gene is TRBJ2-7, the V gene TRBV7-8; no definite D call. There are 13 residues in the CDR3. Germline CDR1 is SGHVS and CDR2 is FQNEAQ. The germline V and J ends were trimmed by 5 bases and 0 bases, with 8 bases remaining between them. The CDR3, as DNA: TGTGCCAGCAGCCGCGACACCTCCTACGAGCAGTACTTC. This translates into CASSRDTSYEQYF.

The chain carries TRBV5-1 and TRBJ2-1, with a possible D match to TRBD1 (6 bases). Trimming shortened V by 6 bases and J by 8 bases, and 15 bases separated the two germline ends. Germline V gene sequence: CDR1 SGHRS, CDR2 YFSETQ. The CDR3 covers 13 residues. CDR3 nucleotide sequence: TGCGCCAGCACGCAATACAGGGTGGATGAGCAGTTCTTC. This encodes CASTQYRVDEQFF.

The chain has TRBV6-6 and TRBJ1-1; TRBD1 is a possible D gene (6 bases). Trimming left V 1 base short and J 3 bases short, with 9 bases between. The CDR3 contains 14 residues. CDR1 and CDR2 (germline): MNHNY, SVGAGI (reference sequence). CDR3 sequence reads: CASSYLGGDTEAFF. CDR3 DNA sequence: TGTGCCAGCAGTTACTTAGGGGGGGACACTGAAGCTTTCTTT.

Note on this clone: The sample contains more than one DNA sequence encoding this CDR3. The rearrangement joins TRBV5-1 to TRBJ2-3, with 7 bases lining up with TRBD1. This CDR3 is 14 amino acids long. V dropped 0 bases and J dropped 4; count of bases not matched to a gene: 2. CDR1 and CDR2 from the germline V gene are SGHRS and YFSETQ. CDR3: CASSLGQGPDTQYF. The CDR3, as DNA: TGCGCCAGCAGCTTGGGACAGGGCCCAGATACGCAGTATTTT.

The rearrangement joins TRBV10-1 to TRBJ1-1; D ambiguous. V was clipped by 3 bases and J by 1 base, with 6 bases between them. Germline V gene sequence: CDR1 WNHNN, CDR2 SYGVQD (reference sequence). This CDR3 is built from 13 residues. CDR3 amino acids: CASSEQKNTEAFF. The CDR3 DNA sequence: TGCGCCAGCAGTGAACAGAAGAACACTGAAGCTTTCTTT.

The chain recombines TRBV7-8 with TRBJ1-1; D unresolved. Germline V gene sequence: CDR1 SGHVS, CDR2 FQNEAQ. CDR3 length: 13 amino acids. The V end was cut by 5 bases, the J end by 1 base, with 8 bases between. CDR3 sequence: CASSPHKNTEAFF. CDR3 sequence (DNA): TGTGCCAGCAGCCCCCACAAGAACACTGAAGCTTTCTTT.

The rearrangement uses TRBV30 and TRBJ2-7, with 9 bases identical to TRBD1. V lost 3 bases and J lost 6; bases outside the gene matches: 9. Per germline, CDR1 GTSNPN and CDR2 SVGIG (reference sequence). CDR3 size: 14 residues. CDR3 residues: CAWSPGDRASEQYF. Written as DNA, the CDR3 is TGTGCCTGGAGCCCGGGGGACAGGGCCTCCGAGCAGTACTTC.

The chain couples TRBV5-1 to TRBJ2-5; the match to TRBD2 covers 11 bases. CDR3 length: 15 residues. CDR1 is SGHRS, CDR2 YFSETQ, per germline. The V segment lost 2 bases and the J segment 2 bases; nucleotides outside the gene matches: 2. The CDR3, as DNA: TGCGCCAGCAGCTTACTAGCGGGGGCACAAGAGACCCAGTACTTC. It specifies CASSLLAGAQETQYF.

The chain uses TRBV5-6 and TRBJ2-4, with 8 bases aligning to TRBD1. Per germline, CDR1 SGHDT and CDR2 YYEEEE. The V segment lost 3 bases and the J segment 7 bases; nucleotides outside the gene matches: 9. CDR3 length equals 15 residues. Here the CDR3 reads CASSYTTGGLNIQYF. CDR3 coding DNA: TGTGCCAGCAGCTATACTACAGGGGGGTTGAACATTCAGTACTTC.

J is TRBJ1-3 and V is TRBV19, with D maybe TRBD1 (5 bases). The CDR3 covers 16 residues. Trimming shortened V by 2 bases and J by 0 bases, and 11 bases separated the two germline ends. Germline lookup yields CDR1 LNHDA and CDR2 SQIVND (reference sequence). The CDR3 loop is CASSIRQSYSGNTIYF. The CDR3 DNA is TGTGCCAGTAGTATACGACAGTCCTACTCTGGAAACACCATATATTTT. Full variable domain (missing parts from reference TRBV19 and TRBJ1-3): DGGITQSPKYLFRKEGQNVTLSCEQNLNHDAMYWYRQDPGQGLRLIYYSQIVNDFQKGDIAEGYSVSREKKESFPLTVTSAQKNPTAFYLCASSIRQSYSGNTIYFGEGSWLTVV.

The J gene is TRBJ1-2, the V gene TRBV19, with a possible D match to TRBD1 (5 bases). The length of the CDR3 is 12 residues. Germline V CDR1 and CDR2: LNHDA, SQIVND (reference sequence). Deletions cut 4 bases from V and 8 bases from J, with 11 bases between. The CDR3 sequence is CASSRGPGGYTF. Here the CDR3 DNA reads TGTGCCAGTAGTAGGGGCCCGGGCGGCTACACCTTC. Looking up the rest from reference TRBV19 and TRBJ1-2 gives the full variable domain: DGGITQSPKYLFRKEGQNVTLSCEQNLNHDAMYWYRQDPGQGLRLIYYSQIVNDFQKGDIAEGYSVSREKKESFPLTVTSAQKNPTAFYLCASSRGPGGYTFGSGTRLTVV.

V and J are TRBV28 and TRBJ2-2; TRBD2 agrees at 8 bases. V lost 1 base and J lost 4; bases outside the gene matches: 8. The germline V gene encodes CDR1 MDHEN and CDR2 SYDVKM. The CDR3 has 17 residues. This CDR3 reads CASSLFGVAGLTGELFF. The CDR3 nucleotides are TGTGCCAGCAGTTTATTTGGGGTAGCGGGGCTCACCGGGGAGCTGTTTTTT. The full variable domain, in which reference TRBV28 and TRBJ2-2 provide the parts outside the CDR3, is DVKVTQSSRYLVKRTGEKVFLECVQDMDHENMFWYRQDPGLGLRLIYFSYDVKMKEKGDIPEGYSVSREKKERFSLILESASTNQTSMYLCASSLFGVAGLTGELFFGEGSRLTVL.

This CDR3 is CATAFGTGGGMGNQPQHF. The DNA for the CDR3 is TGTGCCACCGCATTCGGGACAGGGGGTGGTATGGGCAATCAGCCCCAGCATTTT. The rearrangement uses TRBV28 and TRBJ1-5, with 11 positions matching TRBD1. The V and J ends lost 10 bases and 2 bases, in that order; junction bases with no gene match: 16. CDR1 and CDR2 from the germline V gene are MDHEN and SYDVKM. The CDR3 is 18 residues long.